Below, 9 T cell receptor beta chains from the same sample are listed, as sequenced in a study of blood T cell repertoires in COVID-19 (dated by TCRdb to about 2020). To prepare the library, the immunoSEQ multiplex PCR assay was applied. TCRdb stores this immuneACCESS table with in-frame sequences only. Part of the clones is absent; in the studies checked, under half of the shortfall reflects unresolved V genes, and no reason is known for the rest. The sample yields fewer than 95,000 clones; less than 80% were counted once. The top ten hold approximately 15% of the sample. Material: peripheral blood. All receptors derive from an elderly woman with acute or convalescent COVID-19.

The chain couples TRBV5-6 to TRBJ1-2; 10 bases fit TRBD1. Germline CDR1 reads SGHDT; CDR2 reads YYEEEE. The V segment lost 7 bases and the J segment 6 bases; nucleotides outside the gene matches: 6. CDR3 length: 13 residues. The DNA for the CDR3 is TGTGCCAGCGGGACCGGGACAGGGGATGGCTACACCTTC. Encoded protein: CASGTGTGDGYTF.

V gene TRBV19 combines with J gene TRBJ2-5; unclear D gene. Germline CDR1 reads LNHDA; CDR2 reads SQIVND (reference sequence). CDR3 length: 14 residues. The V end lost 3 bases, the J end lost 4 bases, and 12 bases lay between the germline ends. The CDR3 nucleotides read TGTGCCAGTAGTATTGGTCTTAACAGAGAGACCCAGTACTTC. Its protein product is CASSIGLNRETQYF.

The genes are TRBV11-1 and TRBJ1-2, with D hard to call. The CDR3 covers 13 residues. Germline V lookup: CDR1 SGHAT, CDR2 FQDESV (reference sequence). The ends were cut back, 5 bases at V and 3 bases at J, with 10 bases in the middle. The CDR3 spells CASSPSPDYGYTF. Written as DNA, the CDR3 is TGTGCCAGCAGCCCCAGTCCTGACTATGGCTACACCTTC.

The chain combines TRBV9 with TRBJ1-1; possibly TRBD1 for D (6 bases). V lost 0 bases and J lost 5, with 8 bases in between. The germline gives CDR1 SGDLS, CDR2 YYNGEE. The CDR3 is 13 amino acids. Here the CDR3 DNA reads TGTGCCAGCAGCGTAGCTACAGGGACTGAAGCTTTCTTT. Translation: CASSVATGTEAFF.

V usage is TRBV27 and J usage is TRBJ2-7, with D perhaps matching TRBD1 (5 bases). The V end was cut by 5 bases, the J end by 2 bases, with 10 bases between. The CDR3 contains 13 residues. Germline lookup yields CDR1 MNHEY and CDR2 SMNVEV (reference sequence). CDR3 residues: CASSPRAAYEQYF. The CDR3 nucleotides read TGTGCCAGCAGTCCCAGGGCTGCCTACGAGCAGTACTTC.

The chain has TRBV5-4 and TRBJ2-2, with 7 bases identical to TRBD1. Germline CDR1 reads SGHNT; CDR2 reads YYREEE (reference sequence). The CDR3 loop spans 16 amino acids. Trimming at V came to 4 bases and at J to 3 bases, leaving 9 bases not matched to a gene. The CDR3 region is CASSPVTGYDTGELFF. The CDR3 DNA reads TGTGCCAGCAGCCCAGTGACAGGGTACGACACCGGGGAGCTGTTTTTT.

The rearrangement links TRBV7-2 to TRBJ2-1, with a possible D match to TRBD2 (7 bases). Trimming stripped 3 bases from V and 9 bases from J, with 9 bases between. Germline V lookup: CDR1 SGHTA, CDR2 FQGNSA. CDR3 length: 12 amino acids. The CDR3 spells CASSLRGGEQFF. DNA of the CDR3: TGTGCCAGCAGCTTGAGGGGGGGTGAGCAGTTCTTC.

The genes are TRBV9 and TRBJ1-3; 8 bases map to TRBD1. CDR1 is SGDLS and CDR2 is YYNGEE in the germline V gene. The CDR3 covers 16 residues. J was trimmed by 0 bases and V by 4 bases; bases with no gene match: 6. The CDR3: CASSLRGTGSGNTIYF. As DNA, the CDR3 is TGTGCCAGCAGCCTTAGAGGGACAGGCTCTGGAAACACCATATATTTT. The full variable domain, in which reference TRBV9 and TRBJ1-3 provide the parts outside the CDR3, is DSGVTQTPKHLITATGQRVTLRCSPRSGDLSVYWYQQSLDQGLQFLIQYYNGEERAKGNILERFSAQQFPDLHSELNLSSLELGDSALYFCASSLRGTGSGNTIYFGEGSWLTVV.

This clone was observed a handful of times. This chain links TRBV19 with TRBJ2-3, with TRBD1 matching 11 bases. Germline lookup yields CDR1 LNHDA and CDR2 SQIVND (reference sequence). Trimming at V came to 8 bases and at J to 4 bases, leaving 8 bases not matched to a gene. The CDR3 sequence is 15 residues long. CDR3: CASGDRGLYADTQYF. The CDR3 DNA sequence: TGTGCCAGTGGGGACAGGGGGTTATACGCAGATACGCAGTATTTT.